The clone carrying this T cell receptor beta chain was seen repeatedly, ten times or more. Its cognate antigen is unknown. This specimen comes from a study of human T cells and chemical hapten exposure. About the study: The sensitizer, 2% DPC, was used on around 2 cm by around 2 cm of upper inner arm skin. Each week of the roughly 23-week study, patients had diphenylcyclopropenone applied to the scalp. Study conclusions and caveats: Patch test scores rose with PT1 expanded TCR counts, a positive correlation.

Germline lookup yields CDR1 SGHAT and CDR2 FQNNGV. This CDR3 is built from 17 residues. V lost 3 bases, J lost 6 bases, and 18 bases lay in between. TCRdb used MiXCR to reprocess the RACE reads, holding one entry per CDR3 protein. Of fewer than 100,000 distinct CDR3 sequences listed, 11% are singletons. Time point indicated: patch test 2, 6 weeks after DPC sensitization. Treatment given: therapeutic diphenylcyclopropenone sensitization with weekly scalp DPC. Whole blood that had not been fractionated was the source of extracted total RNA. This chain joins TRBV11-2 and TRBJ1-6; a possible D gene is TRBD1 (6 bases). The sequence was obtained from a man aged 18 to 30 with alopecia areata. Some clones in this sample may be carry-over from other donors' samples. The material was whole blood, obtained in connection with sensitization to the hapten diphenylcyclopropenone (DPC). CDR3 nucleotides: TGTGCCAGCAGCTTTCCAAAGTGGGGGCAGTTTAATTCACCCCTCCACTTT. This sequence encodes CASSFPKWGQFNSPLHF.